The 27 T cell receptor beta chains reported below all come from one sample, sequenced in a study of blood T cells in healthy people across ages. Combining a sample-barcoded 5' primer with a J-beta primer mix, a second PCR ran for roughly 6 to 11 cycles. Via MiXCR, TCRdb re-called the 5' RACE reads, giving one row per CDR3 protein. The sample has about 1.7 million distinct CDR3 sequences; 28% are singletons. The sequencing input was blood. The receptors derive from a woman aged 25 to 45 in good health.

V and J are TRBV4-3 and TRBJ2-1; 13 nucleotides agree with TRBD2. V dropped 0 bases and J dropped 2; count of bases not matched to a gene: 7. The germline gives CDR1 LGHNA, CDR2 YSLEER. The CDR3 is 19 amino acids. The chain's CDR3 is CASSQDPGTSGTPYNEQFF. The DNA of the CDR3 is TGCGCCAGCAGCCAAGATCCAGGGACTAGCGGGACTCCCTACAATGAGCAGTTCTTC.

At least ten counts were recorded for this clonotype. V and J are TRBV9 and TRBJ2-5; 8 bases align to TRBD2. Per the germline V gene, CDR1 is SGDLS and CDR2 is YYNGEE. Germline trimming cut 1 base from V and 5 bases from J; bases unmatched to any gene: 4. The CDR3 runs to 14 residues. This chain's CDR3 is CASSVSPGGETQYF. For the CDR3, the DNA is TGTGCCAGCAGCGTATCTCCGGGAGGGGAGACCCAGTACTTC.

This chain connects TRBV7-9 to TRBJ2-5; 8 bases match TRBD1. With V trimmed by 5 bases and J by 1 base, 9 bases remained unmatched. The CDR3 extends over 16 amino acids. CDR1 SEHNR and CDR2 FQNEAQ come from the germline V gene (reference sequence). CDR3 sequence reads: CASSLWTGIPQETQYF. The CDR3 nucleotides are TGTGCCAGCAGCCTGTGGACAGGGATACCCCAAGAGACCCAGTACTTC.

In its sample, this clonotype was seen a few times. The V and J genes are TRBV15 and TRBJ2-7, with D hard to call. Trimming took off 0 bases at V and 3 bases at J, with 6 bases between the two ends. This CDR3 comprises 13 residues. CDR1 LNHNV and CDR2 YYDKDF come from the germline V gene (reference sequence). The CDR3 is CATSRDARYEQYF. The CDR3 region has the DNA TGTGCCACCAGCAGAGACGCGCGCTACGAGCAGTACTTC.

Details on this clonotype: Just one base apart from a much larger clone, this may be a read error. The chain combines TRBV7-2 with TRBJ2-1; D is ambiguous. CDR3 length: 15 amino acids. Germline CDR1 is SGHTA and CDR2 is FQGNSA. V was clipped by 5 bases and J by 13 bases, with 24 bases between them. The CDR3 spells CASSPFWQRRETQFF. The CDR3 region has the DNA TGTGCCAGCAGCCCTTTCTGGCAACGGAGAGAGACCCAGTTCTTC.

The chain has TRBV3-1 and TRBJ2-3, with 11 bases that match TRBD2. The J segment lost 5 bases and the V segment lost 4 bases, leaving 5 bases of the junction unmatched. Germline V gene lookup returns CDR1 LGHDT and CDR2 YNNKEL (reference sequence). The CDR3 spans 15 residues. The CDR3, as DNA: TGTGCCAGCAGCCGTAGCGGGGGGGCGGGAGATACGCAGTATTTT. Its protein is CASSRSGGAGDTQYF.

This clonotype was picked up a small number of times. The CDR3: CASSLDLPSYNEQFF. CDR3 in DNA: TGTGCCAGCAGCTTAGATCTACCTAGCTACAATGAGCAGTTCTTC. The V call is TRBV11-2, the J call TRBJ2-1; D remains ambiguous. Trimming removed 0 bases at V and 3 bases at J, with 9 bases between. The CDR3 contains 15 residues. Germline V gives CDR1 SGHAT, CDR2 FQNNGV.

This clonotype was picked up one time. The chain joins TRBV7-2 to TRBJ2-3, with 10 bases aligning to TRBD2. CDR1 is SGHTA, CDR2 FQGNSA, per germline. There are 15 residues in the CDR3. V shed 2 bases, J shed 5 bases, and the junction held 4 bases outside the gene matches. CDR3 nucleotides: TGTGCCAGCAGCTTAACTAGCGGGGTCATAGATACGCAGTATTTT. This sequence encodes CASSLTSGVIDTQYF.

The chain is built from TRBV30 and TRBJ1-2, with 12 bases lining up with TRBD1. In germline, CDR1 is GTSNPN, CDR2 SVGIG (reference sequence). The CDR3 extends over 17 amino acids. The V gene end was trimmed by 4 bases and the J gene end by 1 base; junction bases not matched to a gene: 10. The CDR3 sequence is CAWIGWDRGLDNYGYTF. In DNA, the CDR3 is TGTGCCTGGATCGGCTGGGACAGGGGGCTGGATAACTATGGCTACACCTTC.

The V call is TRBV5-1, the J call TRBJ1-1; unclear D gene. The CDR3 runs to 14 residues. Deletions cut 6 bases from V and 3 bases from J, with 15 bases between. Per germline, CDR1 SGHRS and CDR2 YFSETQ. In DNA form, the CDR3 reads TGCGCCAGCACGGTTAACCGACCGGACACTGAAGCTTTCTTT. Its translation is CASTVNRPDTEAFF.

This clonotype was counted between two and nine times. The gene calls are TRBV18 and TRBJ2-5; 8 nucleotides agree with TRBD1. In germline, CDR1 is KGHSH, CDR2 LQKENI. The CDR3 is 13 residues long. The V segment lost 7 bases and the J segment 1 base; nucleotides outside the gene matches: 2. The CDR3 spells CASFGTGQETQYF. The CDR3 bases are TGTGCCAGCTTTGGGACAGGCCAAGAGACCCAGTACTTC.

In its sample, this clonotype was seen many times. V and J are TRBV7-9 and TRBJ2-4; 8 bases agree with TRBD1. Germline CDR1 SEHNR, CDR2 FQNEAQ (reference sequence). There are 15 residues in the CDR3. The V and J ends lost 5 bases and 5 bases, in that order; junction bases with no gene match: 8. CDR3 sequence: CASSGGTGEENIQYF. The CDR3, as DNA: TGTGCCAGCAGCGGAGGGACAGGAGAAGAAAACATTCAGTACTTC.

V usage is TRBV7-2 and J usage is TRBJ2-5; 9 nucleotides agree with TRBD2. Germline V CDR1 and CDR2: SGHTA, FQGNSA. The V and J ends lost 2 bases and 5 bases, in that order; junction bases with no gene match: 9. The CDR3 has 16 residues. The CDR3 region is CASSLTSGRRGETQYF. The CDR3 nucleotides are TGTGCCAGCAGCTTAACCAGCGGGAGGCGAGGGGAGACCCAGTACTTC.

This chain connects TRBV11-2 to TRBJ1-4, with TRBD1 matching over 11 bases. This CDR3 contains 17 residues. The V and J ends lost 1 base and 7 bases, in that order; junction bases with no gene match: 8. Germline assignment: CDR1 SGHAT and CDR2 FQNNGV. For the CDR3, the DNA is TGTGCCAGCAGCTTAGCTGGACAGGGGGCGCGGAGTGAAAAACTGTTTTTT. It is translated as CASSLAGQGARSEKLFF. Drawing the rest from reference TRBV11-2 and TRBJ1-4, the complete variable domain is EAGVAQSPRYKIIEKRQSVAFWCNPISGHATLYWYQQILGQGPKLLIQFQNNGVVDDSQLPKDRFSAERLKGVDSTLKIQPAKLEDSAVYLCASSLAGQGARSEKLFFGSGTQLSVL.

This clonotype was seen more than once but under ten times. V is TRBV29-1 and J is TRBJ2-7; D is uncertain. The CDR3 is made up of 14 amino acids. The V gene lost 5 bases and the J gene lost 0 bases, with 14 bases spanning the gap. Germline-derived CDR1 and CDR2 are SQVTM and ANQGSEA. CDR3 in DNA: TGCAGCGTTACGAGGAGTCTCTCCTCCTACGAGCAGTACTTC. Its protein product is CSVTRSLSSYEQYF.

This clonotype was observed a handful of times. V gene TRBV29-1 combines with J gene TRBJ2-3; 9 bases map to TRBD2. The V gene end was trimmed by 7 bases and the J gene end by 3 bases; junction bases not matched to a gene: 11. This CDR3 is built from 15 residues. The germline gives CDR1 SQVTM, CDR2 ANQGSEA. CDR3 sequence: CSAGLSGGWTDTQYF. The CDR3 bases are TGCAGCGCTGGGCTTAGCGGGGGATGGACAGATACGCAGTATTTT.

This rearrangement joins TRBV12-3 or TRBV12-4 to TRBJ2-5; TRBD2 agrees at 11 bases. There are 16 residues in the CDR3. Trimming removed 0 bases from V and 2 bases from J; junction bases left unmatched: 2. In nucleotides, the CDR3 is TGTGCCAGCAGTTTAGCGGGACTAGCGGATCAAGAGACCCAGTACTTC. This codes for CASSLAGLADQETQYF.

There are a few counts of this clonotype. The chain employs TRBV6-5 and TRBJ1-2, with D possibly matching TRBD1 (6 bases). Trimming removed 5 bases from V and 9 bases from J, with 16 bases in between. This CDR3 contains 13 residues. Germline loops: CDR1 MNHEY, CDR2 SVGAGI. CDR3 in amino acids: CASSPGTSMSYTF. CDR3 nucleotide sequence: TGTGCCAGCAGTCCCGGGACATCTATGAGCTACACCTTC.

This clonotype was picked up a small number of times. The rearrangement links TRBV29-1 to TRBJ2-1; the D is unclear. CDR3 size: 11 residues. Germline CDR1 reads SQVTM; CDR2 reads ANQGSEA. V was trimmed by 7 bases and J by 11 bases, leaving 15 bases between them. CDR3 sequence reads: CSAPVWEKQFF. In DNA, the CDR3 is TGCAGCGCCCCTGTTTGGGAAAAGCAGTTCTTC.

The genes are TRBV20-1 and TRBJ2-5; 8 bases are shared with TRBD2. The CDR3 totals 17 residues. The germline V gene has CDR1 DFQATT and CDR2 SNEGSKA (reference sequence). The J segment lost 1 base and the V segment lost 5 bases, leaving 15 bases of the junction unmatched. This CDR3 reads CSARTLTSGTSQETQYF. As DNA, the CDR3 is TGCAGTGCTCGTACCTTGACCTCCGGGACTAGCCAAGAGACCCAGTACTTC.

This clonotype was seen a few times. The chain combines TRBV29-1 with TRBJ2-5; tentatively, D is TRBD1 (5 bases). Germline V lookup: CDR1 SQVTM, CDR2 ANQGSEA. CDR3 length equals 13 residues. The V end lost 3 bases, the J end lost 8 bases, and 16 bases lay between the germline ends. The CDR3 DNA follows: TGCAGCGTTGAGGAACAGGAGATGGGAACCCAGTACTTC. Encoded protein: CSVEEQEMGTQYF.

J is TRBJ1-1 and V is TRBV30; 9 bases match TRBD1. Germline CDR1 GTSNPN, CDR2 SVGIG (reference sequence). J was trimmed by 10 bases and V by 1 base; bases with no gene match: 4. This CDR3 is 12 amino acids long. The CDR3 loop is CAWSGEGQGAFF. The CDR3 DNA sequence: TGTGCCTGGAGTGGCGAGGGACAGGGAGCTTTCTTT.

J is TRBJ2-7 and V is TRBV20-1; perhaps D is TRBD1 or TRBD2 (5 bases each). The CDR3 contains 15 residues. The V end was cut by 2 bases, the J end by 4 bases, with 18 bases between. CDR1 DFQATT and CDR2 SNEGSKA come from the germline V gene (reference sequence). The CDR3 spells CSARPAQIGAYEQYF. The CDR3 DNA reads as TGCAGTGCTAGACCCGCCCAGATCGGGGCTTACGAGCAGTACTTC.

This clonotype was seen a handful of times. The rearrangement uses TRBV6-6 and TRBJ1-2; no firm D call. The CDR3 runs to 12 residues. Trimming cost V 7 bases and J 4 bases, with 10 bases left between them. Per the germline V gene, CDR1 is MNHNY and CDR2 is SVGAGI (reference sequence). CDR3 DNA sequence: TGTGCCAGCATTCTCCGGGGCTATGGCTACACCTTC. This translates into CASILRGYGYTF.

This clonotype occurred a few times. V and J are TRBV14 and TRBJ2-3; 8 bases are a match to TRBD1. The CDR3 consists of 16 residues. The V segment lost 4 bases and the J segment 6 bases; nucleotides outside the gene matches: 12. In germline, CDR1 is SGHDN, CDR2 FVKESK. The CDR3 loop is CASSPPPGQARDTQYF. The DNA for the CDR3 is TGTGCCAGCAGCCCCCCCCCGGGACAGGCGCGGGATACGCAGTATTTT.

There are a few counts of this clonotype. The chain carries TRBV20-1 and TRBJ2-1, with TRBD2 matching 7 bases. V lost 3 bases to trimming and J lost 2 bases; unmatched junction nucleotides: 7. Germline CDR1 DFQATT, CDR2 SNEGSKA (reference sequence). This CDR3 is 15 amino acids long. The CDR3 here is CSASFPGRTYNEQFF. CDR3 bases: TGCAGTGCTAGTTTTCCCGGGAGGACCTACAATGAGCAGTTCTTC.

V usage is TRBV15 and J usage is TRBJ1-4, with a weak D call TRBD1 (5 bases). This CDR3 contains 18 residues. Trimming removed 3 bases from V and 0 bases from J, with 17 bases in between. Germline CDR1 is LNHNV and CDR2 is YYDKDF (reference sequence). CDR3 residues: CATSSYDFGTATNEKLFF. The CDR3, as DNA: TGTGCCACCAGCAGCTATGATTTCGGGACTGCAACTAATGAAAAACTGTTTTTT.